One and the same sample provided the 21 T cell receptor beta chains below, sequenced in a study of blood T cells in healthy people across ages. The use of a sample-barcoded 5' primer and a J-beta primer mix characterized a second PCR of roughly 7 to 12 cycles. In TCRdb, the 5' RACE reads were re-called with MiXCR into one record per CDR3 protein. This sample has about 640,000 distinct CDR3 sequences, with roughly 53% found just once. The sequencing sample was made of blood. The receptors shown here come from a man aged 55 to 69 in good health.

The genes are TRBV7-9 and TRBJ2-2; D not resolved. With 5 bases removed from V and 0 bases from J, the gap between germline ends came to 13 bases. The CDR3 length is 16 residues. CDR1 SEHNR and CDR2 FQNEAQ come from the germline V gene (reference sequence). CDR3 nucleotides: TGTGCCAGCAGCCCCTTTGGCGGAGCGAACACCGGGGAGCTGTTTTTT. This encodes CASSPFGGANTGELFF.

This chain links TRBV28 with TRBJ2-7; weak D call: TRBD2 (7 bases). The V end was cut by 6 bases, the J end by 2 bases, with 17 bases between. CDR1 and CDR2 from the germline V gene are MDHEN and SYDVKM. The CDR3 runs to 15 residues. The CDR3 is CASSLRGQATYEQYF. The CDR3, as DNA: TGTGCCAGCAGCCTGCGGGGGCAGGCGACCTACGAGCAGTACTTC.

This chain links TRBV4-1 with TRBJ2-5, with D tentatively TRBD1 (6 bases). This CDR3 is 15 amino acids long. Trimming removed 3 bases at V and 4 bases at J, with 15 bases between. Per germline, CDR1 MGHRA and CDR2 YSYEKL. The CDR3 is CASSQMTLRGETQYF. The CDR3 DNA follows: TGCGCCAGCAGCCAGATGACACTCAGGGGAGAGACCCAGTACTTC.

This chain uses TRBV29-1 with TRBJ2-7; D assignment may be TRBD1 or TRBD2 (6 bases each). Trimming took 8 bases from V and 5 from J, leaving 25 bases between them. Germline V gene sequence: CDR1 SQVTM, CDR2 ANQGSEA. The CDR3 has 15 amino acids. The CDR3 protein is CSPFEGGVMANEQYF. The CDR3 nucleotides are TGCAGCCCCTTTGAGGGGGGAGTGATGGCCAACGAGCAGTACTTC.

In its sample, this clonotype was seen a few times. The chain is built from TRBV3-1 and TRBJ2-5; maybe TRBD1 (6 bases). Trimming cost V 4 bases and J 0 bases, with 18 bases left between them. Germline V gene data show CDR1 as LGHDT and CDR2 as YNNKEL (reference sequence). The CDR3 extends over 17 amino acids. The CDR3: CASSRGQSRADQETQYF. The CDR3 DNA is TGTGCCAGCAGCCGGGGGCAGTCGCGGGCCGACCAAGAGACCCAGTACTTC.

The table lists this clonotype with a count of one. The V gene is TRBV7-8, the J gene TRBJ1-5; TRBD1 agrees at 8 bases. Per germline, CDR1 SGHVS and CDR2 FQNEAQ. CDR3 size: 14 residues. The V segment lost 8 bases and the J segment 3 bases; nucleotides outside the gene matches: 6. The CDR3 region has the DNA TGTGCCAGCTTCCAGGACAGGGACAATCAGCCCCAGCATTTT. As protein: CASFQDRDNQPQHF.

The chain employs TRBV11-2 and TRBJ2-5; 11 nucleotides align to TRBD2. J gave up 4 bases and V 3 bases, and 7 bases lay outside the gene matches. Germline V lookup: CDR1 SGHAT, CDR2 FQNNGV. The CDR3 length is 16 residues. CDR3 region: CASSFVLAGGRETQYF. The CDR3 DNA is TGTGCCAGCAGCTTCGTCCTAGCGGGGGGAAGAGAGACCCAGTACTTC.

V usage is TRBV24-1 and J usage is TRBJ2-2; D perhaps matches TRBD1 (6 bases). Germline values: CDR1 KGHDR, CDR2 SFDVKD. The CDR3 has 12 residues. V shed 10 bases and J shed 3 bases, with 8 bases lying between them. The CDR3 DNA reads TGTGCCACGGCAGGGGACACCGGGGAGCTGTTTTTT. Translated: CATAGDTGELFF.

The chain links TRBV4-1 to TRBJ2-5; TRBD1 or TRBD2 may be the D gene (5 bases each). V lost 1 base and J 4 bases, leaving 16 bases between the germline ends. Germline CDR1 is MGHRA and CDR2 is YSYEKL. The CDR3 has 16 amino acids. This CDR3 reads CASSQGGSPVLETQYF. The CDR3 DNA reads TGCGCCAGCAGCCAAGGGGGGTCGCCCGTCCTAGAGACCCAGTACTTC.

This clonotype was seen only once. The CDR3 here is CASSLGFHEQFF. The CDR3 bases are TGTGCCAGCAGCTTGGGGTTCCATGAGCAGTTCTTC. This rearrangement joins TRBV7-2 to TRBJ2-1; no clear D gene. Trimming pared 3 bases from V and 8 bases from J, leaving 8 bases between. The CDR3 consists of 12 residues. Germline CDR1 reads SGHTA; CDR2 reads FQGNSA.

The CDR3 DNA reads TGTGCCAGCAGTGTATTGAGGAGCGTCGAGACCCAGTACTTC. This sequence encodes CASSVLRSVETQYF. The rearrangement uses TRBV28 and TRBJ2-5; D is undetermined. CDR3 length equals 14 residues. The V gene's germline CDR1 is MDHEN and CDR2 SYDVKM. V lost 5 bases and J 5 bases, leaving 15 bases between the germline ends. The variable domain in full, completed from reference TRBV28 and TRBJ2-5, reads DVKVTQSSRYLVKRTGEKVFLECVQDMDHENMFWYRQDPGLGLRLIYFSYDVKMKEKGDIPEGYSVSREKKERFSLILESASTNQTSMYLCASSVLRSVETQYFGPGTRLLVL.

The chain is built from TRBV14 and TRBJ1-6; D is possibly TRBD1 (5 bases). The length of the CDR3 is 15 residues. The germline gives CDR1 SGHDN, CDR2 FVKESK. The V gene lost 5 bases and the J gene lost 0 bases, with 8 bases spanning the gap. The CDR3 reads CASSEDNSYNSPLHF. The CDR3 DNA is TGTGCCAGCAGCGAGGACAACTCCTATAATTCACCCCTCCACTTT.

The rearrangement uses TRBV7-2 and TRBJ2-5; D unresolved. V lost 1 base to trimming and J lost 0 bases, with 12 bases between them. There are 16 residues in the CDR3. CDR1 is SGHTA and CDR2 is FQGNSA in the germline V gene. DNA for the CDR3: TGTGCCAGCAGCTTAGAATTGACTTCGTACCAAGAGACCCAGTACTTC. It codes for CASSLELTSYQETQYF.

This clonotype was seen more than once but under ten times. The rearrangement joins TRBV7-2 to TRBJ2-5; TRBD1 matches at 9 bases. This CDR3 is 15 amino acids long. J lost 2 bases, V lost 5 bases, and 6 bases had no gene match. CDR1 SGHTA and CDR2 FQGNSA come from the germline V gene. CDR3 residues: CASSQLGTGQETQYF. The CDR3 bases are TGTGCCAGCAGCCAATTAGGGACAGGGCAAGAGACCCAGTACTTC.

This chain links TRBV15 with TRBJ1-6; unclear D gene. CDR1 LNHNV and CDR2 YYDKDF come from the germline V gene (reference sequence). The CDR3 extends over 15 amino acids. The V end was cut by 0 bases, the J end by 7 bases, with 10 bases between. The chain's CDR3 is CATSRDLGGNSPLHF. The CDR3 DNA follows: TGTGCCACCAGCAGAGATCTGGGTGGGAATTCACCCCTCCACTTT.

V gene TRBV12-3 or TRBV12-4 combines with J gene TRBJ2-3; 10 nucleotides line up with TRBD2. The CDR3 is 14 amino acids. The V gene end was trimmed by 5 bases and the J gene end by 10 bases; junction bases not matched to a gene: 9. The CDR3 loop reads CASSTVGTSDPQYF. The CDR3 coding sequence is TGTGCCAGCAGTACCGTCGGGACTAGCGATCCGCAGTATTTT.

In regard to this clonotype: Relative to the germline gene, one junction end is altered; a read error may explain this. The rearrangement uses TRBV7-2 and TRBJ1-4; D is possibly TRBD1 (6 bases). This CDR3 is 15 amino acids long. Germline-derived CDR1 and CDR2 are SGHTA and FQGNSA. The DNA for the CDR3 is TGCGCCAGCAGCTTAGCCGGGGGGCGGTTTGAAAAACTGTTTTTT. Its protein is CASSLAGGRFEKLFF.

The chain carries TRBV2 and TRBJ2-3; D remains ambiguous. This CDR3 has 12 residues. V dropped 7 bases and J dropped 4 bases, with 9 bases sitting between them. Germline V gene sequence: CDR1 SNHLY, CDR2 FYNNEI. CDR3: CASNGFADTQYF. The CDR3 DNA follows: TGTGCCAGCAACGGGTTTGCAGATACGCAGTATTTT.

This clonotype was detected only a few times. This chain links TRBV29-1 with TRBJ2-2; the D gene is possibly TRBD1 (5 bases). Trimming removed 4 bases from V and 4 bases from J, with 13 bases in between. Germline V gives CDR1 SQVTM, CDR2 ANQGSEA. The CDR3 totals 14 residues. CDR3 nucleotides: TGCAGCGTTGTGGAACAGGCATCCACCGGGGAGCTGTTTTTT. It encodes CSVVEQASTGELFF.

This clonotype was counted at least ten times. CDR3 DNA: TGTGCCAGCAGCGTTACCGGGACACCCTCCTACGAGCAGTACTTC. It is translated as CASSVTGTPSYEQYF. The rearrangement uses TRBV7-2 and TRBJ2-7; TRBD1 might be the D (6 bases). CDR1 is SGHTA and CDR2 is FQGNSA in the germline V gene. Trimming took off 5 bases at V and 0 bases at J, with 14 bases between the two ends. The CDR3 runs to 15 residues.

The chain joins TRBV12-3 or TRBV12-4 to TRBJ2-1; 10 positions agree with TRBD2. The better agreement between TRBJ2-7 and the DNA end casts doubt on the J call. CDR3 length: 15 residues. CDR3 sequence (DNA): TGTGCCAGCAGCTCCACTAGCGGGGCCTACAATGAGCAGTACTTC. Its translation is CASSSTSGAYNEQYF.